This TCR beta chain was documented in a study of CD8 T cells in Susac syndrome. Study results and caveats: The study recognized that the number of individuals in its TCR sequencing and HLA analysis was relatively small.

The V and J ends lost 2 bases and 0 bases, in that order; junction bases with no gene match: 8. This CDR3 is built from 19 residues. An amount of RNA that ranged from 0.5 to 1 ug was reverse transcribed with random hexamers. MiXCR, applied by TCRdb to the immunoSEQ multiplex PCR reads, yields one record per CDR3 protein. In the table there are about 280,000 distinct CDR3 sequences, roughly 85% of which are singletons. Concerning this clonotype itself: The antigen remains undetermined.

The chain couples TRBV12-3 or TRBV12-4 to TRBJ2-2, with TRBD2 identical over 11 bases. The specimen sequenced was CD8+ T cells from PBMCs. The TCR comes from a human donor with multiple sclerosis. The CDR3 loop is CASSLSSGRARTNTGELFF. The CDR3 DNA reads TGTGCCAGCAGTTTAAGTAGCGGGAGGGCCCGTACGAACACCGGGGAGCTGTTTTTT.